The subject of this entry is one T cell receptor (beta chain). CDR3 and TCR beta VDJ profiling relied on a genomic DNA template. TCRdb reprocessed the reads with MiXCR, giving one entry per CDR3 protein. The repertoire holds roughly 51,000 distinct CDR3 sequences, with around 70% as singletons. The length of the CDR3 is 14 residues. The germline gives CDR1 MRHNA, CDR2 SNTAGT. Trimming removed 6 bases at V and 1 base at J, with 12 bases between. These data originate in a study of CD8+CD57+ T cells in acquired aplastic anemia. This TCR came from a human donor in good health, serving as a control. The chain recombines TRBV6-4 with TRBJ1-1, with D maybe TRBD1 (6 bases). Sequences were obtained from sorted CD4+, CD8+, or CD8+CD57+ T cells (not recorded which) from PBMCs. CDR3: CASRQQGENTEAFF. CDR3 DNA sequence: TGTGCCAGCAGACAACAGGGAGAGAACACTGAAGCTTTCTTT.